The source of this T cell receptor (beta chain) is a study of shared clonotypes between healthy human individuals. Findings and caveats of the study: An effect of sequencing depth on clonotype sharing among donors was expected. A few donors had 5% to 6% of their naive CD4 clonotypes in common.

TCRdb keeps only in-frame clones here, not all; method: immunoSEQ multiplex PCR. The sample includes 1.5 million to 1.9 million clones, roughly 98% seen only once; the top ten take around 0.45%. Details on this clone: As yet, its antigen is unknown.

This TCR derives from a man aged 25-45 years in good health. The sequenced material came from naive CD4+ T cells sorted from blood. Subset of the sample: CD45RA+ positively selected.

The CDR3 region has the DNA TGTGCCAGCAGCTTAGGGACCGGGACTAGCGGGACTAGCACAGATACGCAGTATTTT. Translated: CASSLGTGTSGTSTDTQYF. The chain joins TRBV11-3 to TRBJ2-3; 13 positions agree with TRBD2. Germline CDR1 and CDR2: SGHNT and YENEEA. The CDR3 is made up of 19 amino acids. V lost 1 base, J lost 0 bases, and 7 bases stayed unmatched.